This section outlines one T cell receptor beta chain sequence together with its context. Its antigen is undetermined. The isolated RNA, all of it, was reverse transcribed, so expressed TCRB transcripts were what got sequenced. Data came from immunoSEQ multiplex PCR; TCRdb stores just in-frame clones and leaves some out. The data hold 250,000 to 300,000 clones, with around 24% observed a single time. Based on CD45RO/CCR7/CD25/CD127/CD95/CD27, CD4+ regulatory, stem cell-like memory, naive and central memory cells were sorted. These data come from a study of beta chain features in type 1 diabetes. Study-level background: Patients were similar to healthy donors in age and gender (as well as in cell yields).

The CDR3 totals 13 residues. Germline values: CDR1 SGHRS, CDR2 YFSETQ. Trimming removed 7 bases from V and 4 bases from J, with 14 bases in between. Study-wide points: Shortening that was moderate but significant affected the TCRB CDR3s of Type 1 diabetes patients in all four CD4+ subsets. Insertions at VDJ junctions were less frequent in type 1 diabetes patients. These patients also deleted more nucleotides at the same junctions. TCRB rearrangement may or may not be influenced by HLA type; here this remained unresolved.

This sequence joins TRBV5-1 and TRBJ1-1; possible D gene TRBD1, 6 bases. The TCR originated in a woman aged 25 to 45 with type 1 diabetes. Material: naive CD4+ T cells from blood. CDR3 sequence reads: CASRAGEGTEAFF. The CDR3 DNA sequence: TGCGCCAGCCGTGCAGGGGAAGGCACTGAAGCTTTCTTT.